These 6 T cell receptor beta chains originate from one sample sequenced in a study of blood T cell repertoires in COVID-19. Clones were read by immunoSEQ multiplex PCR, and TCRdb kept only the in-frame ones, dropping some. The repertoire holds around 33,000 clones, with approximately 77% as singletons. Sequenced: peripheral blood. Every receptor here comes from a human donor in a cohort sampled during active COVID-19.

The chain couples TRBV27 to TRBJ2-1; 7 bases line up with TRBD1. The junction had 11 bases not matched to a gene; V was cut back by 4 bases and J by 8 bases. The CDR3 contains 15 residues. Looked up from germline, CDR1 is MNHEY and CDR2 is SMNVEV (reference sequence). DNA for the CDR3: TGTGCCAGCAGTTCCCCCCGACAGGGTAGGGATGAGCAGTTCTTC. This sequence encodes CASSSPRQGRDEQFF.

J is TRBJ2-7 and V is TRBV7-2; D uncertain. CDR3 length equals 11 residues. CDR1 SGHTA and CDR2 FQGNSA come from the germline V gene. V gave up 1 base and J gave up 7 bases, with 5 bases separating them. The CDR3 loop reads CASSLGREQYF. The CDR3, as DNA: TGTGCCAGCAGCTTAGGTCGGGAGCAGTACTTC.

V gene TRBV7-6 combines with J gene TRBJ1-1; D might be TRBD1 (5 bases). V shed 5 bases and J shed 1 base, with 11 bases lying between them. The CDR3 contains 14 residues. Germline V gives CDR1 SGHVS, CDR2 FNYEAQ. The CDR3 DNA reads TGTGCCAGCAGCCCGTACAGGAGGAACACTGAAGCTTTCTTT. Its protein product is CASSPYRRNTEAFF. Using reference TRBV7-6 and TRBJ1-1 for the parts outside the CDR3, the full variable domain is GAGVSQSPRYKVTKRGQDVALRCDPISGHVSLYWYRQALGQGPEFLTYFNYEAQQDKSGLPNDRFSAERPEGSISTLTIQRTEQRDSAMYRCASSPYRRNTEAFFGQGTRLTVV.

This clone was recorded a few times. The genes are TRBV6-1 and TRBJ1-2; TRBD1 might be the D (6 bases). CDR1 and CDR2 from the germline V gene are MNHNS and SASEGT. The CDR3 extends over 15 amino acids. Trimming took off 3 bases at V and 8 bases at J, with 19 bases between the two ends. The CDR3 sequence: CASSETIYGQGGYTF. The CDR3 DNA reads TGTGCCAGCAGTGAGACGATCTATGGCCAGGGGGGCTACACCTTC.

The rearrangement links TRBV12-3 or TRBV12-4 to TRBJ1-1, with 8 bases matching TRBD1. The CDR3 length is 11 residues. V was pared by 6 bases and J by 10 bases, with 4 bases of the junction left unmatched. CDR3 region: CASRNRGLAFF. CDR3 nucleotides: TGTGCCAGCAGAAACAGGGGGTTAGCTTTCTTT.

The chain links TRBV7-9 to TRBJ1-2; 8 bases are shared with TRBD1. The CDR3 is 18 amino acids. J lost 7 bases, V lost 4 bases, and 20 bases had no gene match. The germline V gene has CDR1 SEHNR and CDR2 FQNEAQ (reference sequence). CDR3 in amino acids: CASSSLPDRVGPMGGYTF. For the CDR3, the DNA is TGTGCCAGCAGCTCCTTACCGGACAGGGTGGGTCCGATGGGTGGCTACACCTTC.